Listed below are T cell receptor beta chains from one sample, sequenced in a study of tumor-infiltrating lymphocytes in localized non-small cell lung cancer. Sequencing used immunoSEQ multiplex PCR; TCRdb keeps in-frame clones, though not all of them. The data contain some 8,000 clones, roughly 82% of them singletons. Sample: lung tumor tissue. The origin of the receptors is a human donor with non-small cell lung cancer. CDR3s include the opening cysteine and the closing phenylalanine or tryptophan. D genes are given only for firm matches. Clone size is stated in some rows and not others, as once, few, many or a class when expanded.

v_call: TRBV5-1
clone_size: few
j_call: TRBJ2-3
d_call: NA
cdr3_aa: CASSLGIPDTQYF
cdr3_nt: TGCGCCAGCAGTCTAGGAATCCCAGATACGCAGTATTTT

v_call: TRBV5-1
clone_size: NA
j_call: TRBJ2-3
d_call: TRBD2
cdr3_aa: CASSLELAGRDTQYF
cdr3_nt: TGCGCCAGCAGCTTGGAACTAGCGGGACGGGATACGCAGTATTTT

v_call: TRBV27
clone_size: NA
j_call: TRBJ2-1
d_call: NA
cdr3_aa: CASSLAGNTVQFF
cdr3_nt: TGTGCCAGCAGTTTAGCGGGAAATACGGTTCAGTTCTTC

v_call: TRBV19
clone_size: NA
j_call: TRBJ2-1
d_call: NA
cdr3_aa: CASSIRAFGRDNEQFF
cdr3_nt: TGTGCCAGTAGTATAAGGGCCTTTGGACGGGATAATGAGCAGTTCTTC

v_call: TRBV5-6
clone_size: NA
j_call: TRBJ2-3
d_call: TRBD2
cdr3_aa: CASSLGGRSTDTQYF
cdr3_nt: TGTGCCAGCAGCTTGGGCGGGAGGAGCACAGATACGCAGTATTTT

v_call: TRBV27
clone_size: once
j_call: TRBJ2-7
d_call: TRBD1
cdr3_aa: CASSSGDRLTYEQYF
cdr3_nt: TGTGCCAGCAGTTCAGGGGACAGGCTGACCTACGAGCAGTACTTC

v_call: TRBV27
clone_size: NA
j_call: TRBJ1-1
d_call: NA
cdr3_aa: CASSLLHPNTEAFF
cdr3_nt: TGTGCCAGCAGTTTATTGCATCCAAACACTGAAGCTTTCTTT

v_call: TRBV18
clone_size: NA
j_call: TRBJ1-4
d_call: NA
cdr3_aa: CASSPSATNEKLFF
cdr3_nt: TGTGCCAGCTCACCTTCGGCAACTAATGAAAAACTGTTTTTT

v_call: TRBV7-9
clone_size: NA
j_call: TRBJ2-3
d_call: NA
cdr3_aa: CASSLFPIVVTQYF
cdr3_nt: TGTGCCAGCAGCTTATTCCCCATAGTTGTGACGCAGTATTTT

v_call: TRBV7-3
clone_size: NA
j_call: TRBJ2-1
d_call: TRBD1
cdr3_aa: CASSSGTGVNEQFF
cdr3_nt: TGTGCCAGCAGCTCAGGGACAGGGGTGAATGAGCAGTTCTTC

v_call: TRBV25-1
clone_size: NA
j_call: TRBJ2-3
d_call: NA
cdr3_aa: CASGTRFSTDTQYF
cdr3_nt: TGTGCCAGCGGCACACGATTTAGCACAGATACGCAGTATTTT

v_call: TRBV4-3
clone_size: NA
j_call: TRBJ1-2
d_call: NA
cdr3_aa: CASSQDSRHFYGYTF
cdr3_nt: TGCGCCAGCAGCCAAGATTCGAGACATTTTTATGGCTACACCTTC

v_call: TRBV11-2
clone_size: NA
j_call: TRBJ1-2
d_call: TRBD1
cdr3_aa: CASSPGQDYGYTF
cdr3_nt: TGTGCCAGCAGCCCCGGACAGGACTATGGCTACACCTTC

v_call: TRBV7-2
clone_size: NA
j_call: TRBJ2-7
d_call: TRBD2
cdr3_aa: CASSSRTSGSYEQYF
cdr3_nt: TGTGCCAGCAGCTCCAGGACTAGCGGATCCTACGAGCAGTACTTC

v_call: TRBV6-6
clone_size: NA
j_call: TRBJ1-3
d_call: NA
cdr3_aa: CASSYRSGAGNTIYF
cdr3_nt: TGTGCCAGCAGTTACAGGTCGGGGGCTGGAAACACCATATATTTT

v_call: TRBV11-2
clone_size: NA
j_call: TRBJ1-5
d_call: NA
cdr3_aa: CASSFDSNQPQHF
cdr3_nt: TGTGCCAGCAGCTTTGACAGCAATCAGCCCCAGCATTTT

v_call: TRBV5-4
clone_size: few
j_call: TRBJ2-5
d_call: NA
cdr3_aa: CASSLGMRTLATETQYF
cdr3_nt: TGTGCCAGCAGCTTGGGGATGCGGACCCTTGCCACAGAGACCCAGTACTTC

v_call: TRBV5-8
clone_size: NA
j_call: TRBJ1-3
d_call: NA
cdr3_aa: CASSLFNSGNTIYF
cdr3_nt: TGTGCCAGCAGCTTGTTCAACAGCGGAAACACCATATATTTT

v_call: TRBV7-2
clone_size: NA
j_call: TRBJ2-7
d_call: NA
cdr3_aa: CASSLLPGTYEQYF
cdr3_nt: TGTGCCAGCAGCTTACTACCGGGAACCTACGAGCAGTACTTC

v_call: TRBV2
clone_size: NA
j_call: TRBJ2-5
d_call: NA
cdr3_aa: CASSESGEETQYF
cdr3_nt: TGTGCCAGCAGTGAGTCGGGGGAAGAGACCCAGTACTTC

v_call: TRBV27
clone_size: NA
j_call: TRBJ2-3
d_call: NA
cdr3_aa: CASSLSRPDTQYF
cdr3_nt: TGTGCCAGCAGTTTATCAAGGCCAGATACGCAGTATTTT

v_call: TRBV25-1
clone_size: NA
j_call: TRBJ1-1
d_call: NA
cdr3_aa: CASRLTENTEAFF
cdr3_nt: TGTGCCAGCAGGCTGACAGAGAACACTGAAGCTTTCTTT

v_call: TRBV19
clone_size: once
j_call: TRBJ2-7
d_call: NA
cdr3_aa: CASSIDRAAPYEQYF
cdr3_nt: TGTGCCAGTAGTATAGATAGGGCTGCTCCTTACGAGCAGTACTTC

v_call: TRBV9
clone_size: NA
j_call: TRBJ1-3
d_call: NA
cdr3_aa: CASSVAQGGNTIYF
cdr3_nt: TGTGCCAGCAGCGTAGCCCAGGGAGGAAACACCATATATTTT

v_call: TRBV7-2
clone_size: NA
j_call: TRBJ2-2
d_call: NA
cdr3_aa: CASSLVPATGELFF
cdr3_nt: TGTGCCAGCAGCTTAGTCCCGGCCACCGGGGAGCTGTTTTTT

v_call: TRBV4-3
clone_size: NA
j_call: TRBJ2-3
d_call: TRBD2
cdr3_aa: CASSPSGGTPSTDTQYF
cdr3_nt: TGCGCCAGCAGCCCTAGCGGGGGGACTCCTAGCACAGATACGCAGTATTTT

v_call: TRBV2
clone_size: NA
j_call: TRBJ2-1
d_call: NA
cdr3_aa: CASSTYGEQFF
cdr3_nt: TGTGCCAGCAGTACGTATGGTGAGCAGTTCTTC